This is a list of T cell receptor beta chains from one sample in a study of vaccination effects on CD4 cells after COVID-19. Repertoires were generated with immunoSEQ multiplex PCR, while TCRdb's copy carries only in-frame clones and drops some. The data show more than 55,000 clones, with approximately 81% seen just once and 3.5% to 5% held by the top ten. No antigen has been assigned to these receptors. This specimen consisted of CD4+ T cells from PBMCs cultured without peptide, obtained after COVID-19 vaccination. The receptors derive from a human donor who received a COVID-19 vaccine. The CDR3 runs from the conserved cysteine through the conserved F or W. A D gene is named only where the DNA matches it firmly. The size of a clone is reported for some rows only, either as once, few or many, or as a class for expanded clones.

>-|TRBV13|-|15|TRBJ2-3
CASSLVRGSTDTQYF
TGTGCCAGCAGCTTAGTGCGGGGCAGCACAGATACGCAGTATTTT
>-|TRBV2|-|13|TRBJ1-1
CASSPDRNGWAFF
TGTGCCAGCAGTCCGGACCGCAACGGGTGGGCTTTCTTT
>-|TRBV6-2/TRBV6-3|-|15|TRBJ1-1
CASSYSTRGWTEAFF
TGTGCCAGCAGTTACTCCACACGGGGATGGACTGAAGCTTTCTTT
>TRBD1|TRBV6-5|-|13|TRBJ1-2
CASSPGQAYGYTF
TGTGCCAGCAGTCCGGGACAGGCCTATGGCTACACCTTC
>-|TRBV6-2/TRBV6-3|-|15|TRBJ2-2
CASSYGGRGTGELFF
TGTGCCAGCAGTTATGGGGGGCGCGGCACCGGGGAGCTGTTTTTT
>-|TRBV4-3|-|15|TRBJ1-2
CASSQESSTYEGYTF
TGCGCCAGCAGCCAAGAATCTTCGACCTACGAAGGCTACACCTTC
>-|TRBV19|-|16|TRBJ1-6
CASSTGRPGGISPLHF
TGTGCCAGTAGTACAGGACGACCGGGGGGGATTTCACCCCTCCACTTT
>TRBD1|TRBV6-2/TRBV6-3|-|15|TRBJ2-2
CASSRGQGKPGELFF
TGTGCCAGCAGCCGGGGACAGGGAAAACCAGGGGAGCTGTTTTTT
>TRBD1|TRBV27|-|14|TRBJ1-5
CASSQDRGNQPQHF
TGTGCCAGCAGTCAGGACAGGGGGAATCAGCCCCAGCATTTT
>-|TRBV5-3|-|15|TRBJ1-1
CARSAEGDENTEAFF
TGTGCCAGAAGCGCAGAAGGGGATGAGAACACTGAAGCTTTCTTT
>-|TRBV6-1|-|16|TRBJ2-6
CASSEASRTGANVLTF
TGTGCCAGCAGTGAAGCATCCAGGACCGGGGCCAACGTCCTGACTTTC
>TRBD2|TRBV19|-|17|TRBJ2-1
CASSIVWTGLRYNEQFF
TGTGCCAGTAGTATTGTTTGGACGGGACTAAGGTACAATGAGCAGTTCTTC
>TRBD2|TRBV7-9|-|19|TRBJ2-1
CASSPERLTSGGTNNEQFF
TGTGCCAGCAGCCCTGAACGACTGACTAGCGGGGGGACGAACAATGAGCAGTTCTTC
>TRBD1|TRBV19|-|15|TRBJ1-2
CASSPRQGADGRYTF
TGTGCCAGTAGTCCCAGACAGGGGGCGGACGGTCGCTACACCTTC
>TRBD2|TRBV28|-|15|TRBJ2-1
CASERAGESYNEQFF
TGTGCCAGCGAACGAGCGGGAGAGTCTTACAATGAGCAGTTCTTC
>TRBD1|TRBV6-5|once|15|TRBJ2-2
CASTLRQGFRGELFF
TGTGCCAGCACCCTGAGACAGGGCTTTCGCGGGGAGCTGTTTTTT
>TRBD2|TRBV28|-|16|TRBJ2-3
CASSLGGRAGTDTQYF
TGTGCCAGCAGTTTAGGAGGGAGGGCCGGAACAGATACGCAGTATTTT
>-|TRBV5-6|-|16|TRBJ2-1
CASSLERGAPYNEQFF
TGTGCCAGCAGCTTGGAAAGGGGGGCGCCCTACAATGAGCAGTTCTTC
>-|TRBV3-1/TRBV3-2|-|13|TRBJ1-2
CASSQSEIYGYTF
TGTGCCAGCAGCCAGTCAGAGATCTATGGCTACACCTTC
>-|TRBV12-3/TRBV12-4|-|12|TRBJ1-2
CASSRTNDGYTF
TGTGCCAGCAGTCGAACGAACGATGGCTACACCTTC
>TRBD1|TRBV28|-|12|TRBJ1-2
CASSLNRGGYTF
TGTGCCAGCAGTCTTAACAGGGGTGGCTACACCTTC
>-|TRBV5-6|-|14|TRBJ1-5
CASSPGGQSQPQHF
TGTGCCAGCAGCCCCGGGGGTCAGAGTCAGCCCCAGCATTTT
>-|TRBV27|-|13|TRBJ2-7
CASSLLPAYEQYF
TGTGCCAGCAGTTTACTCCCTGCTTACGAGCAGTACTTC
>TRBD2|TRBV9|-|16|TRBJ2-3
CASSVGTSAHTDTQYF
TGTGCCAGCAGCGTCGGGACTAGCGCCCACACAGATACGCAGTATTTT
>-|TRBV30|-|16|TRBJ2-2
CAWESWGLPNTGELFF
TGTGCCTGGGAGAGCTGGGGACTTCCGAACACCGGGGAGCTGTTTTTT
>TRBD2|TRBV3-1/TRBV3-2|-|17|TRBJ2-3
CASSQNPRTRGVYTQYF
TGTGCCAGCAGCCAAAATCCCCGGACTAGGGGTGTATATACGCAGTATTTT
>TRBD2|TRBV11-2|few|15|TRBJ2-7
CASSSTSGGGHEQYF
TGTGCCAGCAGCTCGACTAGCGGGGGGGGCCACGAGCAGTACTTC
>-|TRBV21-1|-|17|TRBJ2-3
CARMPSIRLGGRDTQYF
TGTGCCAGGATGCCCTCCATAAGACTAGGAGGGAGAGATACGCAGTATTTT
>-|TRBV5-1|-|13|TRBJ2-1
CASSFQGNNEQFF
TGCGCCAGCAGCTTCCAGGGGAACAATGAGCAGTTCTTC
>-|TRBV9|-|13|TRBJ1-3
CASSEDRGNTIYF
TGTGCCAGCAGCGAGGACAGAGGAAACACCATATATTTT
>-|TRBV20-1|-|15|TRBJ1-5
CSASEGRLTNQPQHF
TGCAGTGCTAGTGAGGGGCGACTGACCAATCAGCCCCAGCATTTT
>-|TRBV30|-|13|TRBJ1-5
CAWSKGSNQPQHF
TGTGCCTGGAGTAAGGGGAGCAATCAGCCCCAGCATTTT
>-|TRBV5-1|-|15|TRBJ1-2
CASSLGGVPSYGYTF
TGCGCCAGCAGCTTGGGGGGTGTACCTTCCTATGGCTACACCTTC
>-|TRBV7-2|-|16|TRBJ2-7
CASSLDGPGTPYEQYF
TGTGCCAGCAGCTTAGATGGACCGGGAACCCCCTACGAGCAGTACTTC
>-|TRBV10-3|-|13|TRBJ1-1
CAISVDRGTEAFF
TGTGCCATCAGCGTGGACCGGGGCACTGAAGCTTTCTTT
>TRBD2|TRBV7-3|few|15|TRBJ2-1
CASSQSGVNYNEQFF
TGTGCCAGCAGCCAGAGCGGGGTTAACTACAATGAGCAGTTCTTC
>TRBD1|TRBV2|-|15|TRBJ1-1
CASRRDRVGNTEAFF
TGTGCCAGCAGGAGAGACAGGGTGGGGAACACTGAAGCTTTCTTT
>TRBD1|TRBV6-5|-|13|TRBJ1-1
CASTAGTVAEAFF
TGTGCCAGCACCGCCGGGACAGTCGCTGAAGCTTTCTTT
>TRBD1|TRBV5-1|-|14|TRBJ1-4
CASSLGGGDEKLFF
TGCGCCAGCAGCTTGGGAGGGGGCGACGAAAAACTGTTTTTT
>-|TRBV10-3|-|13|TRBJ2-5
CAISESMEETQYF
TGTGCCATCAGTGAGTCGATGGAAGAGACCCAGTACTTC
>TRBD2|TRBV5-4|-|16|TRBJ2-3
CASSFLAGRGTDTQYF
TGTGCCAGCAGCTTTTTAGCGGGAAGGGGCACAGATACGCAGTATTTT
>-|TRBV7-2|-|12|TRBJ2-1
CASSQDYNEQFF
TGTGCCAGCAGCCAAGACTACAATGAGCAGTTCTTC
>-|TRBV19|-|13|TRBJ2-1
CASQGSSYNEQFF
TGTGCCAGCCAGGGGAGCTCCTACAATGAGCAGTTCTTC
>-|TRBV10-3|-|15|TRBJ2-7
CAIRVGQGSSYEQYF
TGTGCCATCAGGGTGGGCCAGGGCAGCTCCTACGAGCAGTACTTC
>-|TRBV6-2/TRBV6-3|-|11|TRBJ2-1
CASSQNNEQFF
TGTGCCAGCAGCCAAAATAATGAGCAGTTCTTC
>-|TRBV5-4|-|13|TRBJ1-1
CASNLDPNTEAFF
TGTGCCAGCAACCTGGACCCGAACACTGAAGCTTTCTTT
>TRBD1|TRBV10-3|-|14|TRBJ1-3
CAISEPRQGGTIYF
TGTGCCATCAGTGAGCCCAGACAGGGTGGCACCATATATTTT
>TRBD1|TRBV7-9|few|16|TRBJ1-6
CASSSDRGAYNSPLHF
TGTGCCAGCAGCTCCGACAGGGGTGCATATAATTCACCCCTCCACTTT
>TRBD1|TRBV6-5|-|13|TRBJ1-1
CASRIQGDTEAFF
TGTGCCAGCAGGATACAGGGGGACACTGAAGCTTTCTTT
>TRBD1|TRBV7-2|-|16|TRBJ1-1
CASSPTSGGTATEAFF
TGTGCCAGCAGCCCGACAAGCGGAGGGACAGCCACTGAAGCTTTCTTT
>TRBD1|TRBV9|once|16|TRBJ2-5
CASSVGVDRGGETQYF
TGTGCCAGCAGCGTAGGGGTGGACAGGGGAGGCGAGACCCAGTACTTC
>-|TRBV6-4|-|13|TRBJ1-1
CASELEQGAEAFF
TGTGCCAGCGAACTAGAACAGGGAGCGGAAGCTTTCTTT
>-|TRBV6-5|-|16|TRBJ1-3
CASSYSLRGTGNTIYF
TGTGCCAGCAGTTACTCTCTCCGGGGGACGGGAAACACCATATATTTT
>-|TRBV30|-|14|TRBJ1-2
CAWRGLDRNYGYTF
TGTGCCTGGAGGGGACTCGACAGGAACTATGGCTACACCTTC
>-|TRBV28|-|13|TRBJ1-6
CASIKALGSPLHF
TGTGCCAGCATAAAGGCCCTTGGCTCACCCCTCCACTTT
>-|TRBV12-5|few|18|TRBJ1-5
CASGPREGMKWRNQPQHF
TGTGCTAGTGGTCCGAGGGAGGGAATGAAGTGGCGCAATCAGCCCCAGCATTTT